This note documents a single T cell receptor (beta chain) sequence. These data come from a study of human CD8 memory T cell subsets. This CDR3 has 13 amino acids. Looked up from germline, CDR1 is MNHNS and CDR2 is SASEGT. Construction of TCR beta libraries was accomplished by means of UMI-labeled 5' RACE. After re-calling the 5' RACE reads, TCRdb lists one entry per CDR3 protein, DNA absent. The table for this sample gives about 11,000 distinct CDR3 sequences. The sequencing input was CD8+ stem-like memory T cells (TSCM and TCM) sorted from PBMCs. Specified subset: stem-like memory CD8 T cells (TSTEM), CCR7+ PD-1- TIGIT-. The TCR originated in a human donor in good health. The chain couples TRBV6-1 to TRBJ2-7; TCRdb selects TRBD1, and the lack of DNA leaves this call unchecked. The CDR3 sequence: CASSAGTGDEQYF.